This entry describes one TCR beta chain. Its antigen remains unidentified. The CDR3 extends over 15 amino acids. Losses at the gene ends were 4 bases for V and 5 bases for J; bases not matched to a gene: 7. From germline, CDR1 is SGDLS and CDR2 YYNGEE. Assay used: immunoSEQ multiplex PCR; TCRdb lists only in-frame clones, some missing. Among roughly 16,000 clones, 82% were seen once, and the ten largest hold about a sixth. This sample stems from a study of somatic mutations in cytotoxic T cells in rheumatoid arthritis. Notes on the study in general: With advancing age, CD8+ clonality climbed in rheumatoid arthritis patients but did not rise in healthy controls.

The sequenced sample was CD8+ T cells sorted from blood. The J gene is TRBJ2-7, the V gene TRBV9; 12 nucleotides align to TRBD1. This clonotype was obtained from a woman aged 50 to 65 with rheumatoid arthritis. The CDR3: CASSPGTGGHDEQYF. CDR3 DNA sequence: TGTGCCAGCAGCCCCGGGACAGGGGGCCACGACGAGCAGTACTTC. Full variable domain (missing parts from reference TRBV9 and TRBJ2-7): DSGVTQTPKHLITATGQRVTLRCSPRSGDLSVYWYQQSLDQGLQFLIQYYNGEERAKGNILERFSAQQFPDLHSELNLSSLELGDSALYFCASSPGTGGHDEQYFGPGTRLTVT.